This T cell receptor (beta chain) was profiled in a study of identical twins. TCRdb re-derived calls from the 5' RACE reads in MiXCR, one entry per CDR3 protein. The sample contains around 960,000 distinct CDR3 sequences, 9% to 15% of which appear only once. This clonotype was observed at least ten times. Its specificity is unknown. Study observations and caveats: Zero-insertion findings could be partly confounded by invariant cells (MAIT and iNKT cells). Low generation probability was overrepresented in out-of-frame alpha sequences shared by twins. The abundant beta clonotypes from cord blood had fewer insertions, and memory repertoires had none of this.

This CDR3 has 20 amino acids. Germline V gene data show CDR1 as MGHRA and CDR2 as YSYEKL. V was shortened by 0 bases and J by 1 base, with 23 bases between the two germline ends. A further study also used this sample, focusing on yellow fever vaccine responses in identical twins. This second report adds: Twin vaccine T cell responses reportedly seemed partly convergent, partly personalized.

V usage is TRBV4-1 and J usage is TRBJ2-3, with D possibly matching TRBD1 (7 bases). Source material: PBMCs. The receptor's source is a woman in her late teens or twenties in good health. CDR3 sequence: CASSQDLTGPLAFGTDTQYF. The CDR3 DNA reads as TGCGCCAGCAGCCAAGATTTGACAGGGCCCCTAGCGTTCGGCACAGATACGCAGTATTTT.